Below, 18 T cell receptor beta chains from the same sample are listed, as sequenced in a study of T cell repertoires in cytomegalovirus infection. TCRdb analysed the reads with MiXCR anew, one entry per CDR3 protein. The table lists just over 450,000 distinct CDR3 sequences, roughly 46% of them singletons, with 40% to 50% in the top ten. These receptors have no known antigen. Sequencing used cultured PBMCs, obtained from culture after CMV antigen stimulation. The receptors originated from a human donor in good health (CMV status not recorded). Some clones in this sample may be carry-over from other donors' samples.

The chain couples TRBV6-2 or TRBV6-3 to TRBJ2-1; D gene unclear. Germline V gives CDR1 MNHEY, CDR2 SVGEGT. CDR3 length equals 12 residues. Trimming removed 2 bases from V and 8 bases from J, with 7 bases in between. CDR3 coding DNA: TGTGCCAGCAGTTACGTTCAGCATGAGCAGTTCTTC. It is translated as CASSYVQHEQFF.

This clonotype has more than one count but fewer than ten. This sequence joins TRBV11-2 and TRBJ1-2, with 7 bases identical to TRBD1. From germline, CDR1 is SGHAT and CDR2 FQNNGV. With 5 bases clipped from V and 2 bases from J, the junction kept 8 bases outside the gene matches. The CDR3 runs to 15 residues. The CDR3 region has the DNA TGTGCCAGCAGCCCCACCTCGGGACAGAACTATGGCTACACCTTC. Its translation is CASSPTSGQNYGYTF.

This chain uses TRBV19 with TRBJ2-5; D may be TRBD2 (6 bases). Germline V gene sequence: CDR1 LNHDA, CDR2 SQIVND (reference sequence). The CDR3 is 15 amino acids. Deletions cut 3 bases from V and 1 base from J, with 12 bases between. The CDR3 bases are TGTGCCAGTAGTATTGGAGGGAATAGCCAAGAGACCCAGTACTTC. The encoded protein is CASSIGGNSQETQYF.

The rearrangement uses TRBV4-3 and TRBJ2-7; D may be TRBD2 (6 bases). The CDR3 has 13 residues. CDR1 and CDR2 from the germline V gene are LGHNA and YSLEER. Trimming left V 0 bases short and J 6 bases short, with 9 bases between. CDR3 loop: CASSQDGRSEQYF. Written as DNA, the CDR3 is TGCGCCAGCAGCCAAGATGGGAGGTCCGAGCAGTACTTC.

The sample holds a few counts of this clonotype. The chain is built from TRBV6-1 and TRBJ2-6; D gene unclear. The CDR3 has 13 amino acids. With 10 bases removed from V and 4 bases from J, the gap between germline ends came to 11 bases. Germline CDR1 reads MNHNS; CDR2 reads SASEGT. DNA for the CDR3: TGTGCCACGTTTTGGACCGGGGCCAACGTCCTGACTTTC. It yields the protein CATFWTGANVLTF.

This clonotype has more than one count but fewer than ten. The CDR3 region has the DNA TGTGCCAGCAGCTTAGCGATCCCGGGGTCCGAGCAGTACTTC. Translated: CASSLAIPGSEQYF. The chain combines TRBV7-2 with TRBJ2-7, with a tentative D call TRBD2 (5 bases). This CDR3 spans 14 amino acids. Per the germline V gene, CDR1 is SGHTA and CDR2 is FQGNSA. The ends were cut back, 0 bases at V and 6 bases at J, with 12 bases in the middle.

The CDR3 bases are TGTGCCAGCAGTTACCAGATGACAGGGCCCGATTTTTACGAGCAGTACTTC. Its protein product is CASSYQMTGPDFYEQYF. The chain uses TRBV6-2 or TRBV6-3 and TRBJ2-7, with 7 bases matching TRBD1. The CDR3 spans 17 residues. CDR1 and CDR2 from the germline V gene are MNHEY and SVGEGT. V lost 2 bases and J lost 4; bases outside the gene matches: 14.

This chain links TRBV7-3 with TRBJ1-3; D is ambiguous. The V end lost 10 bases, the J end lost 0 bases, and 10 bases lay between the germline ends. From germline, CDR1 is SGHTA and CDR2 FQGTGA. The CDR3 totals 13 residues. The CDR3 nucleotides are TGTGCCAATGCGTGGCTCTCTGGAAACACCATATATTTT. It is translated as CANAWLSGNTIYF.

The J gene is TRBJ2-7, the V gene TRBV5-5; D unresolved. Trimming removed 3 bases from V and 6 bases from J, with 13 bases in between. CDR1 and CDR2 from the germline V gene are SGHKS and YYEKEE (reference sequence). The CDR3 consists of 13 residues. The CDR3 loop reads CASSSKAEGEQYF. CDR3 nucleotide sequence: TGTGCCAGCAGCTCGAAGGCAGAAGGCGAGCAGTACTTC.

The chain couples TRBV28 to TRBJ1-4, with D unclear. V lost 7 bases, J lost 4 bases, and 10 bases lay in between. The CDR3 runs to 13 residues. CDR1 is MDHEN and CDR2 is SYDVKM in the germline V gene. The CDR3 sequence: CASTTHSNEKLFF. The CDR3, as DNA: TGTGCCAGCACTACCCACAGTAATGAAAAACTGTTTTTT.

This chain uses TRBV10-3 with TRBJ2-7, with D uncertain. CDR3 length equals 14 residues. Germline lookup yields CDR1 ENHRY and CDR2 SYGVKD. The germline V and J ends were trimmed by 0 bases and 10 bases, with 16 bases remaining between them. CDR3 DNA: TGTGCCATCAGTGAGTCAGTTAATTTCGAGGACCAGTACTTC. Translation gives CAISESVNFEDQYF.

This clonotype came up a few times. CDR3 DNA: TGTGCCATCAGTGAGTCGATTTTGCGGGGGAAAAACAATGAGCAGTTCTTC. Translating it yields CAISESILRGKNNEQFF. The V gene is TRBV10-3, the J gene TRBJ2-1; 7 nucleotides agree with TRBD2. The CDR3 runs 17 residues. Germline lookup yields CDR1 ENHRY and CDR2 SYGVKD. After removal of 0 bases from V and 5 bases from J, the junction contained 10 bases not matched to a gene.

The V call is TRBV6-1, the J call TRBJ1-5; D unresolved. Germline lookup yields CDR1 MNHNS and CDR2 SASEGT. The CDR3 is made up of 12 amino acids. V lost 1 base to trimming and J lost 5 bases, with 3 bases between them. The CDR3 coding sequence is TGTGCCAGCAGTGAAGTTTATCAGCCCCAGCATTTT. The encoded protein is CASSEVYQPQHF.

This chain joins TRBV4-3 and TRBJ2-2, with TRBD1 as a possible D gene (6 bases). The CDR3 covers 16 residues. The V gene lost 1 base and the J gene lost 2 bases, with 11 bases spanning the gap. CDR1 is LGHNA and CDR2 is YSLEER in the germline V gene. CDR3 DNA sequence: TGCGCCAGCAGCCAAGCCCCCGGGACAAACACCGGGGAGCTGTTTTTT. Amino acid sequence: CASSQAPGTNTGELFF.

A few counts support this clonotype. V gene TRBV7-6 combines with J gene TRBJ1-6; no firm D call. With 5 bases removed from V and 7 bases from J, the gap between germline ends came to 6 bases. Germline loops: CDR1 SGHVS, CDR2 FNYEAQ. The length of the CDR3 is 12 residues. The CDR3 protein is CASSQENSPLHF. The CDR3 nucleotides read TGTGCCAGCAGCCAAGAGAATTCACCCCTCCACTTT.

The V call is TRBV11-3, the J call TRBJ2-6, with TRBD2 matching over 8 bases. CDR3 size: 18 residues. J was trimmed by 0 bases and V by 5 bases; bases with no gene match: 9. Per the germline V gene, CDR1 is SGHNT and CDR2 is YENEEA. The CDR3 spells CASSLSFGGASGANVLTF. The CDR3 region has the DNA TGTGCCAGCAGCCTGAGTTTCGGGGGGGCCTCTGGGGCCAACGTCCTGACTTTC.

The CDR3 region has the DNA TGTGCCAGCAGTGATGTGCGACAGGGCGCTTCACCCCTCCACTTT. This translates into CASSDVRQGASPLHF. V usage is TRBV2 and J usage is TRBJ1-6; 7 positions match TRBD1. V lost 3 bases to trimming and J lost 9 bases; unmatched junction nucleotides: 8. Germline CDR1 SNHLY, CDR2 FYNNEI. CDR3 size: 15 residues.

The chain employs TRBV6-1 and TRBJ1-6; D ambiguous. Between the trimmed V and J ends, which lost 2 bases and 10 bases, there was a span of 18 bases. The CDR3 consists of 16 residues. Germline V gene lookup returns CDR1 MNHNS and CDR2 SASEGT. The CDR3 DNA follows: TGTGCCAGCAGTGAAAGGTCCGAACAACGAGGATCACCCCTCCACTTT. The encoded protein is CASSERSEQRGSPLHF.